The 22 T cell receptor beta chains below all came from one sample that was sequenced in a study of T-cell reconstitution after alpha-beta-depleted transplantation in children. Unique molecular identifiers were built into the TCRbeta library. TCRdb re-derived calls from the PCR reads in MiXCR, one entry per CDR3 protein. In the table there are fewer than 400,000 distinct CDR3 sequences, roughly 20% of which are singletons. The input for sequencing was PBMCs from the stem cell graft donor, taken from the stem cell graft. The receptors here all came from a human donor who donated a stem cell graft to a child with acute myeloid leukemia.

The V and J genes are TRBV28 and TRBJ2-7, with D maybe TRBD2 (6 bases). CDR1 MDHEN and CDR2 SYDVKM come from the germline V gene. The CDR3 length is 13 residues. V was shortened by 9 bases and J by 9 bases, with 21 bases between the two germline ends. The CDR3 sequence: CASAASAHSGQYF. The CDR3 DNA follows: TGTGCCAGTGCGGCTAGCGCCCATTCCGGGCAGTACTTC.

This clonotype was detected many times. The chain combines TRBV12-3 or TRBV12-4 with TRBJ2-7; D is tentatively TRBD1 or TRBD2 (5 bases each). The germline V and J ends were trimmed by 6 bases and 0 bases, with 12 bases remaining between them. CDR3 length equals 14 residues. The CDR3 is CASSTGAASYEQYF. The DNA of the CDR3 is TGTGCCAGCAGCACCGGGGCAGCCTCCTACGAGCAGTACTTC.

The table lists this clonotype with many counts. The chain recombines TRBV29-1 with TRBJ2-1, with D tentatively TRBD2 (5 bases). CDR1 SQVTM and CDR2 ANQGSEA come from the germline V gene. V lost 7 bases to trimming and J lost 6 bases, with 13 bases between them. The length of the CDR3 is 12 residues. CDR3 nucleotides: TGCAGCGCCGAGGACTTCCTCAATGAGCAGTTCTTC. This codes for CSAEDFLNEQFF.

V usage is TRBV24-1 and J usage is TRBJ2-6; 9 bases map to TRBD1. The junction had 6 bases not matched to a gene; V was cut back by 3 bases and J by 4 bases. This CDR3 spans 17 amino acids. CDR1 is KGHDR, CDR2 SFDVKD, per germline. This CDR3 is CATSDPIQGAGANVLTF. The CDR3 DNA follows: TGTGCCACCAGTGATCCCATACAGGGGGCGGGGGCCAACGTCCTGACTTTC.

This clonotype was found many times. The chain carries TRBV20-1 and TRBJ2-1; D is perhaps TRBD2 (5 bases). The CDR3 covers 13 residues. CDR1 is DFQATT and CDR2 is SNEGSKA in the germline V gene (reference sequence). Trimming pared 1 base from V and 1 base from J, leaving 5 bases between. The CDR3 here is CSARAGSYNEQFF. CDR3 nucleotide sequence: TGCAGTGCTAGAGCGGGATCCTACAATGAGCAGTTCTTC.

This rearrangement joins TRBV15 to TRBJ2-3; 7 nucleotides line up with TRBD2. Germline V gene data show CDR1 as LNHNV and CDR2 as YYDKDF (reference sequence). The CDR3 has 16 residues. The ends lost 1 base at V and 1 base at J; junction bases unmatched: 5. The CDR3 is CATSRVGLAGTDTQYF. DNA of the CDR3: TGTGCCACCAGCAGAGTTGGTCTAGCGGGCACAGATACGCAGTATTTT.

The CDR3 nucleotides are TGTGCCAGCAGCATGGGGGACACTTTTAATTCACCCCTCCACTTT. Translated: CASSMGDTFNSPLHF. V gene TRBV11-2 combines with J gene TRBJ1-6, with a tentative D call TRBD1 (6 bases). CDR1 SGHAT and CDR2 FQNNGV come from the germline V gene. This CDR3 contains 15 residues. V was trimmed by 5 bases and J by 6 bases, leaving 14 bases between them. Variable domain in full (rest from reference TRBV11-2 and TRBJ1-6): EAGVAQSPRYKIIEKRQSVAFWCNPISGHATLYWYQQILGQGPKLLIQFQNNGVVDDSQLPKDRFSAERLKGVDSTLKIQPAKLEDSAVYLCASSMGDTFNSPLHFGNGTRLTVT.

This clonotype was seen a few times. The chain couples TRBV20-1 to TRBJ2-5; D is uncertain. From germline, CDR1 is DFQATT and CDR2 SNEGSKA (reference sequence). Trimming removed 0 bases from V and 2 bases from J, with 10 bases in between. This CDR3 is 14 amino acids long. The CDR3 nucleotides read TGCAGTGCTAGAGATAGTGCCCCTCAAGAGACCCAGTACTTC. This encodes CSARDSAPQETQYF.

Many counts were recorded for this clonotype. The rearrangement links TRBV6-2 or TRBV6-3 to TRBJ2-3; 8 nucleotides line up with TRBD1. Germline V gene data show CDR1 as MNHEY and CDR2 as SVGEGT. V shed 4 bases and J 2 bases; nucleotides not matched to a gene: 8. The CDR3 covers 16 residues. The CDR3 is CASSSTRGPVTDTQYF. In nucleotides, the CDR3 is TGTGCCAGCAGTTCCACCAGGGGGCCCGTCACAGATACGCAGTATTTT.

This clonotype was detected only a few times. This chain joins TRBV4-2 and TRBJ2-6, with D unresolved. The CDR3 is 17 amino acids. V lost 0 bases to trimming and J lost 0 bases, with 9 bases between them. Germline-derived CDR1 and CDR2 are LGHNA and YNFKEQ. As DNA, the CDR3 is TGTGCCAGCAGCCAAGATGGAGAACACTCTGGGGCCAACGTCCTGACTTTC. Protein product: CASSQDGEHSGANVLTF.

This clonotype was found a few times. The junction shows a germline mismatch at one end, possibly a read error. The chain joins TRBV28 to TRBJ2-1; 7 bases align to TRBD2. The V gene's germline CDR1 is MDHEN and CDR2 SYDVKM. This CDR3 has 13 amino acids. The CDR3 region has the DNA TGTGCAAGCAGGGCGGGAGTAATCAATGAGCAGTTCTTC. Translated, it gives CASRAGVINEQFF. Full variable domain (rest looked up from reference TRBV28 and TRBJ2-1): DVKVTQSSRYLVKRTGEKVFLECVQDMDHENMFWYRQDPGLGLRLIYFSYDVKMKEKGDIPEGYSVSREKKERFSLILESASTNQTSMYLCASRAGVINEQFFGPGTRLTVL.

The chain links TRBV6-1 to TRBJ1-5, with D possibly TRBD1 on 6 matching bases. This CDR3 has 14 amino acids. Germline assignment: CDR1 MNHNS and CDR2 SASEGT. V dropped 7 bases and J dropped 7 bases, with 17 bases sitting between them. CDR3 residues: CASTPSGGGQPQHF. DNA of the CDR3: TGTGCCAGCACCCCCTCTGGGGGCGGGCAGCCCCAGCATTTT.

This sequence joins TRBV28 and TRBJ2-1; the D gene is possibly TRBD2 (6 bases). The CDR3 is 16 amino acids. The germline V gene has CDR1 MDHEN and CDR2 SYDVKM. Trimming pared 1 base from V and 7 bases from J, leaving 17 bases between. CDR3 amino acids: CASSLFAGSTANEQFF. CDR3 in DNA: TGTGCCAGCAGTTTATTCGCGGGGTCGACAGCGAATGAGCAGTTCTTC.

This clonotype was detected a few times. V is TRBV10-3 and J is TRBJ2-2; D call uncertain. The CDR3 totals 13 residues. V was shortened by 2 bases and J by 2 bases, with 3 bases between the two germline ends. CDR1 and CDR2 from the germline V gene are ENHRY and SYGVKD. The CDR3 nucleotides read TGTGCCATCAGTGAGCTTAACACCGGGGAGCTGTTTTTT. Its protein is CAISELNTGELFF.

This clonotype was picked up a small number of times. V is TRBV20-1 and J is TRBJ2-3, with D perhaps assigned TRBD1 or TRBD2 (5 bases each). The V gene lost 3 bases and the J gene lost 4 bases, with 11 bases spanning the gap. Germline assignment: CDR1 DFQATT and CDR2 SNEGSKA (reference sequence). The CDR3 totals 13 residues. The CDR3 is CSARGEKADTQYF. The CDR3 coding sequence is TGCAGTGCTAGGGGGGAGAAGGCAGATACGCAGTATTTT.

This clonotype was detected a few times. The CDR3 is CASSLSPGQLEQFF. CDR3 coding DNA: TGTGCCAGCAGCTTAAGTCCAGGACAGCTTGAGCAGTTCTTC. This rearrangement joins TRBV7-9 to TRBJ2-1; D possibly corresponds to TRBD1 (6 bases). The CDR3 extends over 14 amino acids. Trimming cost V 2 bases and J 9 bases, with 14 bases left between them. CDR1 and CDR2 from the germline V gene are SEHNR and FQNEAQ (reference sequence).

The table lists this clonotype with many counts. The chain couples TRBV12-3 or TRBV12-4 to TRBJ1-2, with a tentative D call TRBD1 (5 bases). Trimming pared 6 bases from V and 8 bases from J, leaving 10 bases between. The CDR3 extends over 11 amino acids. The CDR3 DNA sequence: TGTGCCAGCAGGGGGGTTGGAGGCTACACCTTC. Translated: CASRGVGGYTF.

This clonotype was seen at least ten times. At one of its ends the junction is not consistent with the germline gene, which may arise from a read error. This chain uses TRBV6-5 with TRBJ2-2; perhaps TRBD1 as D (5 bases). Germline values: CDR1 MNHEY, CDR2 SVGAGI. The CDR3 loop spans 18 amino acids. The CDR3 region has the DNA TGTGCCAGCAGCTACTCGGGCACTCTGGGCGGAAGGGGCGGGGAGCTGTTTTTT. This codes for CASSYSGTLGGRGGELFF.

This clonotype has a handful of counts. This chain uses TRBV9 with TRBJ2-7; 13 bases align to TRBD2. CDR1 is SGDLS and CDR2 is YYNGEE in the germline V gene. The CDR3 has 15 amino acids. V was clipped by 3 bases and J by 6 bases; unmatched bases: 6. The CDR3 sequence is CASSGGLAGVGEQYF. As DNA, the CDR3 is TGTGCCAGCAGCGGAGGACTAGCGGGAGTAGGCGAGCAGTACTTC.

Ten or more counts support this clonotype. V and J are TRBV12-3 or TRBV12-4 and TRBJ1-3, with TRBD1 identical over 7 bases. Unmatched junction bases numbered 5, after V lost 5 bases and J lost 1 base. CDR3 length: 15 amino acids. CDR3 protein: CASSTGTASGNTIYF. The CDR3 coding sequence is TGTGCCAGCAGTACCGGGACAGCGTCTGGAAACACCATATATTTT.

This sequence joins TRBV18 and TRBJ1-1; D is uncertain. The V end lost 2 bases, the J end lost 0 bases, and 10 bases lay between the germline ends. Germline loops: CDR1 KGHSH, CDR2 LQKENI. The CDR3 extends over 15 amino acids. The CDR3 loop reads CASSPSVAVNTEAFF. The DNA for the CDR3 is TGTGCCAGCTCACCAAGCGTCGCGGTGAACACTGAAGCTTTCTTT.

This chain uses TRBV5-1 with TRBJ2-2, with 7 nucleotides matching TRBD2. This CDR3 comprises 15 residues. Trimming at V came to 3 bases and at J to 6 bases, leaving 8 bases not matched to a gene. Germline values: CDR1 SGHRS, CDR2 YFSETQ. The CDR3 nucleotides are TGCGCCAGCAGCTCAAGCGGGAAGGGTGCCGGGGAGCTGTTTTTT. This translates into CASSSSGKGAGELFF. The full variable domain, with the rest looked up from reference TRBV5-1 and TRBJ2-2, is KAGVTQTPRYLIKTRGQQVTLSCSPISGHRSVSWYQQTPGQGLQFLFEYFSETQRNKGNFPGRFSGRQFSNSRSEMNVSTLELGDSALYLCASSSSGKGAGELFFGEGSRLTVL.